Presented here are 12 T cell receptor beta chains from one specimen sequenced in a study of shared clonotypes between healthy human individuals. CD45RO-negative, CCR7-selected cells formed the naive CD8 fraction, which excluded terminally differentiated effector memory CD45RA+ cells. TCRdb keeps only in-frame clones here, not all; method: immunoSEQ multiplex PCR. The data show about 2.1 million clones, around 93% seen once. The specimen sequenced was naive CD8+ T cells from PBMCs. These receptors were taken from a man between 18 and 29 years old in good health. Some clones in this sample may be carry-over from other donors' samples.

The chain has TRBV5-1 and TRBJ2-2; 9 nucleotides match TRBD2. Unmatched junction bases numbered 6, after V lost 5 bases and J lost 4 bases. The CDR3 consists of 15 residues. Germline values: CDR1 SGHRS, CDR2 YFSETQ. The CDR3, as DNA: TGCGCCAGCAGATTAGCGGGAGTAGTCACCGGGGAGCTGTTTTTT. Its translation is CASRLAGVVTGELFF.

The V gene is TRBV5-4, the J gene TRBJ2-7; 11 positions match TRBD1. With V trimmed by 2 bases and J by 7 bases, 11 bases remained unmatched. The CDR3 loop spans 16 amino acids. Germline V gene data show CDR1 as SGHNT and CDR2 as YYREEE (reference sequence). CDR3 sequence (DNA): TGTGCCAGCAGCTTACCCGGGACAGGGGGTCAGTGGGAGCAGTACTTC. It specifies CASSLPGTGGQWEQYF.

The chain carries TRBV27 and TRBJ2-7, with 8 bases identical to TRBD1. This CDR3 has 14 residues. CDR1 and CDR2 (germline): MNHEY, SMNVEV (reference sequence). Trimming cost V 6 bases and J 4 bases; bases outside gene matches: 8. CDR3 bases: TGTGCCAGCAGCCACGACGGACAGGGTTACGAGCAGTACTTC. Translation gives CASSHDGQGYEQYF.

The chain joins TRBV5-6 to TRBJ2-2; D could derive from TRBD1 or TRBD2 (5 bases each). Germline CDR1 reads SGHDT; CDR2 reads YYEEEE. V gave up 4 bases and J gave up 4 bases, with 11 bases separating them. The CDR3 runs to 14 residues. The CDR3 region has the DNA TGTGCCAGCAGCCTGGGACCGGGCACCGGGGAGCTGTTTTTT. Translating it yields CASSLGPGTGELFF.

The V gene is TRBV9, the J gene TRBJ1-1, with D perhaps TRBD1 (5 bases). Germline loops: CDR1 SGDLS, CDR2 YYNGEE. V was cut by 3 bases and J by 8 bases, with 11 bases left in between. The CDR3 runs 12 residues. As DNA, the CDR3 is TGTGCCAGCAGCGGGGCAGGGAAGGAAGCTTTCTTT. Its translation is CASSGAGKEAFF.

This CDR3 reads CASSPTERVSTGELFF. Written as DNA, the CDR3 is TGTGCCAGCAGCCCAACTGAGAGGGTATCGACCGGGGAGCTGTTTTTT. The rearrangement joins TRBV9 to TRBJ2-2; D possibly corresponds to TRBD2 (5 bases). The germline V gene has CDR1 SGDLS and CDR2 YYNGEE. The CDR3 has 16 amino acids. The V and J ends lost 4 bases and 5 bases respectively, with 18 bases between them.

The V and J genes are TRBV27 and TRBJ2-1; 10 nucleotides match TRBD1. Germline V gene sequence: CDR1 MNHEY, CDR2 SMNVEV (reference sequence). The CDR3 has 15 amino acids. The V and J ends lost 7 bases and 5 bases, in that order; junction bases with no gene match: 8. CDR3 bases: TGTGCCAGCACCTTGGGACAGGGGCGGGACAATGAGCAGTTCTTC. This translates into CASTLGQGRDNEQFF.

This chain connects TRBV5-1 to TRBJ2-1, with TRBD2 matching 7 bases. The CDR3 sequence is 16 residues long. Trimming cost V 7 bases and J 2 bases; bases outside gene matches: 12. The germline V gene has CDR1 SGHRS and CDR2 YFSETQ. In DNA, the CDR3 is TGCGCCAGCTGCGTGGCGGGAGCGGCCCCCTACAATGAGCAGTTCTTC. This translates into CASCVAGAAPYNEQFF.

This clone has just one count. This chain joins TRBV15 and TRBJ2-1, with TRBD2 identical over 8 bases. Germline-derived CDR1 and CDR2 are LNHNV and YYDKDF (reference sequence). V lost 1 base, J lost 4 bases, and 3 bases stayed unmatched. The CDR3 extends over 15 amino acids. The CDR3 loop reads CATSRVASGYNEQFF. CDR3 in DNA: TGTGCCACCAGCAGAGTGGCTAGCGGGTACAATGAGCAGTTCTTC.

V gene TRBV5-6 combines with J gene TRBJ2-7; 13 positions agree with TRBD2. CDR3 length: 15 residues. The germline CDR1 and CDR2 sequences are SGHDT and YYEEEE. Trimming cost V 4 bases and J 3 bases; bases outside gene matches: 4. As DNA, the CDR3 is TGTGCCAGCAGCCCGGGACTAGCGGGACTCTACGAGCAGTACTTC. It codes for CASSPGLAGLYEQYF. Using reference TRBV5-6 and TRBJ2-7 for the parts outside the CDR3, the full variable domain is DAGVTQSPTHLIKTRGQQVTLRCSPKSGHDTVSWYQQALGQGPQFIFQYYEEEERQRGNFPDRFSGHQFPNYSSELNVNALLLGDSALYLCASSPGLAGLYEQYFGPGTRLTVT.

The chain carries TRBV25-1 and TRBJ2-5, with D perhaps being TRBD1 or TRBD2 (6 bases each). Germline V gene lookup returns CDR1 MGHDK and CDR2 SYGVNS. With 1 base removed from V and 4 bases from J, the gap between germline ends came to 16 bases. The CDR3 sequence is 16 residues long. The CDR3 sequence: CASSEWGAQGIETQYF. The CDR3 nucleotides are TGTGCCAGCAGTGAATGGGGGGCACAGGGAATAGAGACCCAGTACTTC.

The gene calls are TRBV7-8 and TRBJ2-3; perhaps TRBD2 as D (5 bases). V shed 5 bases and J shed 2 bases, with 17 bases lying between them. Germline CDR1 and CDR2: SGHVS and FQNEAQ. The CDR3 covers 16 residues. The CDR3: CASSKRAERPTDTQYF. DNA of the CDR3: TGTGCCAGCAGCAAACGAGCGGAAAGGCCCACAGATACGCAGTATTTT.